This T cell receptor (beta chain) was sequenced during a study of PD-1 and CTLA-4 blockade in melanoma. Trimming cost V 4 bases and J 1 base, with 17 bases left between them. The CDR3 is 18 residues long. The germline V gene has CDR1 SEHNR and CDR2 FQNEAQ (reference sequence). Profiled with immunoSEQ multiplex PCR; TCRdb holds only in-frame clones, not every one. The profile shows 31,000 or so clones, roughly nine tenths of them singletons. Material: CD8+ T cells from peripheral blood, obtained from a patient given anti-PD-1 treatment. The source is a human donor with melanoma. The rearrangement links TRBV7-9 to TRBJ2-6; weak D call: TRBD1 (6 bases). CDR3 region: CASSSQKLQGSGANVLTF. For the CDR3, the DNA is TGTGCCAGCAGCTCTCAAAAGCTCCAGGGGTCTGGGGCCAACGTCCTGACTTTC.